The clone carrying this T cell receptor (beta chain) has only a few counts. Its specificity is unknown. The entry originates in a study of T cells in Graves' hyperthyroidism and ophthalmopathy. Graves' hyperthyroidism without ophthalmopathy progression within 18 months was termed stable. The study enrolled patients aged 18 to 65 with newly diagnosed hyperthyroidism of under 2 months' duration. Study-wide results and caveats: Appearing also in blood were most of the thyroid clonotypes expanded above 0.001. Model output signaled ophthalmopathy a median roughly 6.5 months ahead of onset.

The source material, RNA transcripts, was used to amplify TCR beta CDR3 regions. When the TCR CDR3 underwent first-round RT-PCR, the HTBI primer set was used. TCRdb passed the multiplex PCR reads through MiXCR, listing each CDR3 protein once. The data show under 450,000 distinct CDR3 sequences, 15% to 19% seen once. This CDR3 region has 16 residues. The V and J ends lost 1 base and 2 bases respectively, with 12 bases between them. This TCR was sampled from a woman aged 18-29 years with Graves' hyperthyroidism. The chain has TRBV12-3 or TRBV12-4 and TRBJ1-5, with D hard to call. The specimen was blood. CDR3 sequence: CASSLGPAAGNQPQHF. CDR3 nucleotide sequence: TGTGCCAGCAGTTTAGGACCGGCGGCCGGCAATCAGCCCCAGCATTTT.